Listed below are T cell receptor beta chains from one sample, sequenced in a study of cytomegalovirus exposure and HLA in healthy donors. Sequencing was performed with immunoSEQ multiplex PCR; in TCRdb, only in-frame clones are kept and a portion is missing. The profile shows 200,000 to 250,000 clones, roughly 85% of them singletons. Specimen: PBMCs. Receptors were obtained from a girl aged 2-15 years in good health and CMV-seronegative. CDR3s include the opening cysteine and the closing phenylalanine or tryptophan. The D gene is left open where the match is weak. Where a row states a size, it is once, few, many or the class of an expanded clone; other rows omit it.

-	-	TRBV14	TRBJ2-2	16	TGTGCCAGCAGCCAAGAAGCAGGGATCGGCACCGGGGAGCTGTTTTTT	CASSQEAGIGTGELFF
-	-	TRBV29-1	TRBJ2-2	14	TGCAGCGTTACGGGCGGGACGAACACCGGGGAGCTGTTTTTT	CSVTGGTNTGELFF
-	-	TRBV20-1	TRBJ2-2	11	TGCAGTGCTAAGCAGGCCGGGGAGCTGTTTTTT	CSAKQAGELFF
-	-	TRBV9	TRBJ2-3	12	TGTGCCAGCAGCGTAGAAGGGGGAACGCAGTATTTT	CASSVEGGTQYF
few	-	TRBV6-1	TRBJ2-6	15	TGTGCCAGCAGAAGAACAGGGTCTGGGGCCAACGTCCTGACTTTC	CASRRTGSGANVLTF
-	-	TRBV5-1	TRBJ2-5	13	TGCGCCAGCAGCGGACATCCCCAAGAGACCCAGTACTTC	CASSGHPQETQYF
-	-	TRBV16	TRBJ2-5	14	TGTGCCAGCAGCCGTGACAGGCCCCAAGAGACCCAGTACTTC	CASSRDRPQETQYF
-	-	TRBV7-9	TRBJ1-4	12	TGTGCCAGCAGCTCCGGGGGGGGAGGGTCAACGTTT	CASSSGGGGSTF
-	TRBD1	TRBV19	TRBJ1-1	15	TGTGCCAGTAGTCGCCGGGACAGGGGGCCGACTGAAGCTTTCTTT	CASSRRDRGPTEAFF
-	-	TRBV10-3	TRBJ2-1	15	TGTGCCATCAGTGACCCCTCCAGGGGTCGGGGACGAGGGGTCTTC	CAISDPSRGRGRGVF
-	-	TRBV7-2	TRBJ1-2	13	TGTGCCAGCAGCTTAGACAGGGATGGTGGCTACACCTTC	CASSLDRDGGYTF
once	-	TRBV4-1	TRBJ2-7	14	TGCGCCAGCAGCCAAGTAACAGGGTTGCGCGAGCAGTACTTC	CASSQVTGLREQYF
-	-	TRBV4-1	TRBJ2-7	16	TGCGCCAGCAGCCAAACTCTCACTCGACTATCCTACGAGCAGTACTTC	CASSQTLTRLSYEQYF
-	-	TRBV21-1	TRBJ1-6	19	TGTGCCAGCAGCAAAGAGGTAGGGCAGGAGGGCCCGGGGGGGAGACCCCTCCACTTT	CASSKEVGQEGPGGRPLHF
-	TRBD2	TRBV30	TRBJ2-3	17	TGTGCCTGGAGTGTCGGGAAGGCTAGCGGGAAGTGGGATACGCAGTATTTT	CAWSVGKASGKWDTQYF
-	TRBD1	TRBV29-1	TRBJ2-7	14	TGCAGCGTTGCAAGGACAGGGGGCTCCTACGAGCAGTACTTC	CSVARTGGSYEQYF
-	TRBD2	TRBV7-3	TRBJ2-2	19	TGTGCCAGCAGCTCCCCCGGGACTAGCGGGGGGCGTCGCACCGGGGAGCTGTTTTTT	CASSSPGTSGGRRTGELFF
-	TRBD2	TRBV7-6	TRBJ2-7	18	TGTGCCAGCAGCTCAGACCCAACGACTAGCGGGAGCGTAAACGAGCAGTACTTC	CASSSDPTTSGSVNEQYF
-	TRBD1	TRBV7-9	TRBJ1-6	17	TGTGCCAGCAGCGATCCCCCTGGACAGGGTTTACGTTCACCCCTCCACTTT	CASSDPPGQGLRSPLHF
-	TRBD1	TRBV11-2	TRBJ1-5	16	TGTGCCAGCAGCTTAGGCCACAGGGGTGGCAATCAGCCCCAGCATTTT	CASSLGHRGGNQPQHF
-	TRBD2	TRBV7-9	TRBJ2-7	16	TGTGCCAGCAGCCTGAAGGAGCGGGAGGGTTCCTACGAGCAGTACTTC	CASSLKEREGSYEQYF